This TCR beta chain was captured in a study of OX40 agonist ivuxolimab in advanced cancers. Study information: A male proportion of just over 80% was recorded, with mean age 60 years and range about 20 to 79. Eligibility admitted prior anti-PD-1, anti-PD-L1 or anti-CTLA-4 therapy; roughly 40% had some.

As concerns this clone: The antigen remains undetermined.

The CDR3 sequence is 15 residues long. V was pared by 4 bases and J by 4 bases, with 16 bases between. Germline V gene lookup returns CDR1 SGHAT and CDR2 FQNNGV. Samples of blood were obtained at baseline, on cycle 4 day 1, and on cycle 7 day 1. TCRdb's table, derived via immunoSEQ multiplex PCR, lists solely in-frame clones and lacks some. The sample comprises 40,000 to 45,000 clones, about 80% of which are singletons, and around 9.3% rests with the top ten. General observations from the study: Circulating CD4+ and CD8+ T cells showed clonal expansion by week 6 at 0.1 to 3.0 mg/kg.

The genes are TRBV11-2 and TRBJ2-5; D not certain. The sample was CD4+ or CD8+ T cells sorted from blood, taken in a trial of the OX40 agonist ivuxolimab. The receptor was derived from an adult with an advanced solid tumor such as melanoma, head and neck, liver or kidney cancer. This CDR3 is CASSYIPAPTETQYF. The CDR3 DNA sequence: TGTGCCAGCAGCTATATTCCGGCGCCCACAGAGACCCAGTACTTC.